The sequence of this T cell receptor (beta chain) was determined in a study of T-cell reconstitution after alpha-beta-depleted transplantation in children. The V gene end was trimmed by 2 bases and the J gene end by 2 bases; junction bases not matched to a gene: 10. This CDR3 region has 18 residues. Germline V gene sequence: CDR1 SGHAT, CDR2 FQNNGV. The sample holds many counts of this clonotype. TCRbeta library preparation incorporated unique molecular identifiers. TCRdb processed the PCR reads anew with MiXCR; each CDR3 protein has one entry. This sample carries more than 550,000 distinct CDR3 sequences, 10% of them seen once, and the ten largest clones take approximately 4.1%.

This TCR was sampled from a human donor who donated a stem cell graft to a child with acute myeloid leukemia. Sequenced material: PBMCs from the stem cell graft donor, taken from the stem cell graft. The rearrangement joins TRBV11-2 to TRBJ2-3; TRBD2 aligns across 10 bases. CDR3 sequence reads: CASSLLNLAGEHTDTQYF. Here the CDR3 DNA reads TGTGCCAGCAGCTTACTTAATCTAGCGGGAGAACACACAGATACGCAGTATTTT.